A single T cell receptor (beta chain) is shown here with its context. TCRdb processed the 5' RACE reads anew with MiXCR; each CDR3 protein has one entry. The sample records some 500,000 distinct CDR3 sequences, about 13% being singletons. This record comes from a study of T cells after yellow fever vaccination. In the study overall: Some fractions had low cell numbers, and these were prepared with SMART-Seq v4 Ultra Low Input.

This TCR was sampled from a man aged 25 to 45 who received the YFV17D yellow fever vaccine. The starting material was PBMCs, obtained on the day of the yellow fever booster vaccination.

CDR3 nucleotides: TGTGCCAGCAGATTCTCGGGCAAGGATACGCAGTATTTT. Encoded protein: CASRFSGKDTQYF. The chain is built from TRBV7-6 and TRBJ2-3, with D hard to call. This CDR3 is 13 amino acids long. Germline assignment: CDR1 SGHVS and CDR2 FNYEAQ. V shed 6 bases and J shed 6 bases, with 13 bases lying between them.